The entry that follows covers one T cell receptor beta chain sequence. Its antigen is as yet unknown. This sample was taken from a study of OX40 agonist ivuxolimab in advanced cancers. Regarding the study as a whole: CD4+ and CD8+ blood T cells expanded clonally by week 6 at 0.1 to 3.0 mg/kg.

This table comes from immunoSEQ multiplex PCR, and its TCRdb copy is limited to in-frame clones, with some not included. The top ten clones hold under 0.7% of a sample with under 150,000 clones, more than 80% of them seen once. The CDR3 sequence is 11 residues long. CDR1 and CDR2 (germline): SGHAT, FQNNGV. Trimming took 6 bases from V and 8 from J, leaving 10 bases between them. This receptor was obtained from an adult with an advanced solid tumor such as melanoma, head and neck, liver or kidney cancer. The rearrangement links TRBV11-2 to TRBJ1-2; D is ambiguous. Sequencing was performed on CD4+ or CD8+ T cells sorted from blood, taken in a trial of the OX40 agonist ivuxolimab. Here the CDR3 DNA reads TGTGCCAGCAGTCCGGGCATGGGCTACACCTTC. Its protein is CASSPGMGYTF.